The rows below give T cell receptor beta chains drawn from one sample of a study of T-cell memory formation after mild COVID-19. Using its own MiXCR run on the 5' RACE reads, TCRdb lists one record per CDR3 protein. The sample yields under 350,000 distinct CDR3 sequences, about a sixth seen once. The sequencing input was PBMCs or a T cell subset sorted from them (not recorded which). The receptors derive from a man younger than 30 who had mild COVID-19 (a few samples of this study predate the infection). Cell type and time point are not known. CDR3s include the opening cysteine and the closing phenylalanine or tryptophan. A D gene is named only where the DNA matches it firmly. Clone size is given for some rows only: seen once, a few or many times, or a class if the clone is expanded.

>TRBV12-3/TRBV12-4|.|TRBJ1-5|.
CASSTDTRGQPQHF
TGTGCCAGCAGTACAGACACGAGAGGCCAGCCCCAGCATTTT
>TRBV19|.|TRBJ2-2|.
CASSIGPEYAGVGTGELFF
TGTGCCAGTAGTATAGGCCCCGAATACGCCGGGGTCGGCACCGGGGAGCTGTTTTTT
>TRBV2|.|TRBJ1-1|few
CASSVAAMNTEAFF
TGTGCCAGCAGTGTTGCAGCCATGAACACTGAAGCTTTCTTT
>TRBV6-5|.|TRBJ1-3|few
CASSYSKTSGNTIYF
TGTGCCAGCAGTTACTCCAAAACCTCTGGAAACACCATATATTTT
>TRBV4-1|.|TRBJ2-3|.
CASSPGTSPRTQYF
TGCGCCAGCAGCCCCGGGACTTCTCCCCGGACGCAGTATTTT
>TRBV5-6|TRBD1|TRBJ1-6|.
CASSLWTGGLSSPLHF
TGTGCCAGCAGTTTGTGGACAGGGGGCTTATCTTCACCCCTCCACTTT
>TRBV30|.|TRBJ1-2|few
CAWSPSGGHIYGYTF
TGTGCCTGGAGCCCGTCGGGGGGCCATATCTATGGCTACACCTTC
>TRBV18|.|TRBJ2-3|many
CASSPPNRYGSTDTQYF
TGTGCCAGCTCACCACCGAACCGTTACGGCTCCACAGATACGCAGTATTTT
>TRBV3-1|.|TRBJ2-2|.
CASSQDQGRTGELFF
TGTGCCAGCAGCCAAGATCAGGGCAGAACCGGGGAGCTGTTTTTT
>TRBV20-1|.|TRBJ1-5|few
CSARGRISRSQPQHF
TGCAGTGCTAGGGGGAGGATCAGTAGGAGTCAGCCCCAGCATTTT
>TRBV6-2/TRBV6-3|.|TRBJ1-1|few
CASSYEATEAFF
TGTGCCAGCAGTTACGAGGCTACTGAAGCTTTCTTT
>TRBV6-5|.|TRBJ1-6|.
CASSVQKSSYNSPLHF
TGTGCCAGCAGTGTACAGAAGAGCTCCTATAATTCACCCCTCCACTTT
>TRBV7-3|TRBD2|TRBJ2-5|few
CASSTSGGEETQYF
TGTGCCAGCAGTACTAGCGGGGGGGAGGAGACCCAGTACTTC
>TRBV2|.|TRBJ2-2|.
CASSDSSWELFF
TGTGCCAGCAGCGATTCCAGTTGGGAGCTGTTTTTT
>TRBV6-2/TRBV6-3|.|TRBJ1-1|.
CASSYPGGNTEAFF
TGTGCCAGCAGTTACCCCGGAGGGAACACTGAAGCTTTCTTT
>TRBV6-1|TRBD2|TRBJ2-3|.
CASSDGGGTDTQYF
TGTGCCAGCAGTGACGGGGGGGGCACAGATACGCAGTATTTT
>TRBV3-1|.|TRBJ1-1|.
CASSQADRNTEAFF
TGTGCCAGCAGCCAGGCCGACAGAAACACTGAAGCTTTCTTT
>TRBV20-1|TRBD2|TRBJ2-5|few
CSARDFSGGLETQYF
TGCAGTGCTAGAGATTTTAGCGGGGGGTTAGAGACCCAGTACTTC
>TRBV24-1|.|TRBJ2-5|.
CATSDRTYQETQYF
TGTGCCACCAGTGACAGGACGTACCAAGAGACCCAGTACTTC
>TRBV29-1|.|TRBJ2-5|.
CSVYPIGMETQYF
TGCAGCGTTTATCCTATCGGGATGGAGACCCAGTACTTC
>TRBV5-1|.|TRBJ2-1|.
CASSLRQPVNEQFF
TGCGCCAGCAGCTTGCGACAGCCAGTTAATGAGCAGTTCTTC
>TRBV7-2|TRBD1|TRBJ2-1|many
CASSSRPGTGPSSYNEQFF
TGTGCCAGCAGCTCACGGCCCGGGACAGGCCCCAGCTCCTACAATGAGCAGTTCTTC
>TRBV25-1|.|TRBJ1-4|.
CASSDSVKLFF
TGTGCCAGCAGTGATTCCGTAAAACTGTTTTTT
>TRBV12-3/TRBV12-4|.|TRBJ2-7|few
CASSARRVGRSYEQYF
TGTGCCAGCAGTGCAAGGAGAGTTGGCCGTTCCTACGAGCAGTACTTC
>TRBV9|.|TRBJ1-2|few
CASSVGQEVGYTF
TGTGCCAGCAGCGTAGGGCAGGAGGTGGGCTACACCTTC
>TRBV7-6|TRBD2|TRBJ2-3|many
CASSLTSGGSTDTQYF
TGTGCCAGCAGCTTAACTAGCGGGGGTAGCACAGATACGCAGTATTTT
>TRBV21-1|.|TRBJ2-3|.
CASSKALWASGRTDTQYF
TGTGCCAGCAGCAAAGCGCTTTGGGCCAGCGGGCGCACAGATACGCAGTATTTT
>TRBV30|TRBD1|TRBJ2-3|few
CAWRQNPGTGQYF
TGTGCCTGGCGACAAAACCCCGGGACAGGGCAGTATTTT
>TRBV6-4|TRBD2|TRBJ2-3|many
CASSGSGGAPDTQYF
TGTGCCAGCAGTGGTAGCGGGGGGGCCCCAGATACGCAGTATTTT
>TRBV5-1|TRBD1|TRBJ2-2|many
CASSRGRVTGELFF
TGCGCCAGCAGTAGGGGGCGCGTAACCGGGGAGCTGTTTTTT
>TRBV24-1|.|TRBJ2-5|.
CATSDQGPQETQYF
TGTGCCACCAGTGATCAGGGCCCCCAAGAGACCCAGTACTTC
>TRBV20-1|TRBD2|TRBJ2-1|.
CSAGTSGGGEQFF
TGCAGTGCCGGGACTAGCGGGGGTGGAGAGCAGTTCTTC
>TRBV7-2|.|TRBJ2-3|many
CASSSGLVTDTQYF
TGTGCCAGCAGCTCGGGACTGGTTACAGATACGCAGTATTTT
>TRBV7-3|TRBD1|TRBJ1-6|few
CASSRTGQGRSPLHF
TGTGCCAGCAGCCGGACCGGACAGGGAAGGTCACCCCTCCACTTT
>TRBV9|.|TRBJ2-2|many
CASSGNTGELFF
TGTGCCAGCAGCGGGAACACCGGGGAGCTGTTTTTT
>TRBV29-1|.|TRBJ2-2|few
CSATGQSLNTGELFF
TGCAGCGCCACCGGACAGTCACTCAACACCGGGGAGCTGTTTTTT
>TRBV2|.|TRBJ1-5|.
CASSVASLDNQPQHF
TGTGCCAGCAGTGTGGCGTCCCTTGACAATCAGCCCCAGCATTTT
>TRBV7-2|TRBD1|TRBJ2-7|.
CASSTSAGTGTYEQYF
TGTGCCAGCAGCACGTCTGCCGGGACAGGCACCTACGAGCAGTACTTC
>TRBV7-3|.|TRBJ1-2|.
CASSSGPAYGYTF
TGTGCCAGCAGCTCCGGACCTGCCTATGGCTACACCTTC
>TRBV12-3/TRBV12-4|.|TRBJ2-1|.
CASSLVQGRGDEQFF
TGTGCCAGCAGTTTAGTTCAGGGGCGAGGGGATGAGCAGTTCTTC
>TRBV5-8|TRBD2|TRBJ2-1|.
CASSTRAGRGNNEQFF
TGTGCCAGCAGCACCAGAGCGGGGCGAGGTAACAATGAGCAGTTCTTC
>TRBV10-2|TRBD2|TRBJ2-5|.
CASSPSGEGQETQYF
TGCGCCAGCAGCCCCAGCGGGGAGGGGCAAGAGACCCAGTACTTC
>TRBV12-3/TRBV12-4|.|TRBJ2-5|few
CASSLGSFITQYF
TGTGCCAGCAGTTTAGGGTCCTTCATAACCCAGTACTTC
>TRBV7-9|TRBD1|TRBJ2-1|.
CASSFRGTGYEQFF
TGTGCCAGCAGCTTTCGTGGGACAGGGTATGAGCAGTTCTTC
>TRBV3-1|TRBD1|TRBJ1-4|.
CASSHPGQGNEKLFF
TGTGCCAGCAGCCACCCGGGACAGGGGAATGAAAAACTGTTTTTT
>TRBV7-2|.|TRBJ1-5|few
CASSPPGWEPQHF
TGTGCCAGCAGCCCCCCGGGCTGGGAGCCCCAGCATTTT
>TRBV12-3/TRBV12-4|TRBD2|TRBJ2-5|few
CASSLFLAGGQTQYF
TGTGCCAGCAGTTTATTCCTAGCGGGGGGTCAGACCCAGTACTTC
>TRBV12-3/TRBV12-4|.|TRBJ1-2|few
CASSFLQAGGYTF
TGTGCCAGCAGCTTCCTGCAGGCGGGCGGCTACACCTTC
>TRBV21-1|.|TRBJ2-1|.
CASSKPPDRVDEQFF
TGTGCCAGCAGCAAGCCCCCGGACAGGGTCGATGAGCAGTTCTTC